One T cell receptor (beta chain) is described in this entry. The antigen is undetermined. V trimming: 5 bases; J trimming: 6 bases; junction bases outside the gene matches: 18. CDR3 length: 17 amino acids. Germline loops: CDR1 SEHNR, CDR2 FQNEAQ (reference sequence). This entry belongs to a study of Ad26.COV2.S vaccination and SARS-CoV-2 variants. Here immunoSEQ multiplex PCR was the method, and the copy in TCRdb shows in-frame clones only, minus some. Of about 87,000 clones in the sample, roughly 84% were seen once. General study points: Reports say spike-specific CD8+ and CD4+ T cell responses covered substantial breadth after vaccination. The analyses of TCR breadth and depth may have understated the size of total T cell responses.

This sequence originates from a human donor who had recovered from COVID-19. V gene TRBV7-9 combines with J gene TRBJ1-2, with 7 bases identical to TRBD1. This sample comprised peripheral blood, obtained after recovery from COVID-19. The CDR3 sequence is CASSPKPQGTLSDGYTF. CDR3 nucleotides: TGTGCCAGCAGCCCGAAGCCACAGGGGACCCTATCGGATGGCTACACCTTC.